Listed here are 16 T cell receptor beta chains from one sample, sequenced in a study of CD8+ T cells in alopecia areata. Extracted from the samples, RNA was reverse transcribed into cDNA to serve as the sequencing template. Clones were read by immunoSEQ multiplex PCR, and TCRdb kept only the in-frame ones, dropping some. The profile covers about 69,000 clones, with approximately 64% appearing a single time and roughly 18% taken by the ten largest. The starting material was CD8+ T cells sorted from blood, obtained at week 0. Receptors were obtained from a human donor with alopecia areata.

This rearrangement joins TRBV4-1 to TRBJ1-4, with 8 positions matching TRBD1. V was pared by 5 bases and J by 7 bases, with 6 bases of the junction left unmatched. Germline V gives CDR1 MGHRA, CDR2 YSYEKL. This CDR3 has 14 residues. CDR3 DNA sequence: TGCGCCAGCAGCTTCCGACAGGGGATTGAAAAACTGTTTTTT. Translation gives CASSFRQGIEKLFF.

V and J are TRBV2 and TRBJ1-1, with D unclear. CDR3 length: 14 residues. The V gene lost 5 bases and the J gene lost 1 base, with 11 bases spanning the gap. Looked up from germline, CDR1 is SNHLY and CDR2 is FYNNEI. The CDR3 DNA reads TGTGCCAGCAGTCGAATGACGAAGAACACTGAAGCTTTCTTT. It translates to CASSRMTKNTEAFF. Full variable domain (missing parts from reference TRBV2 and TRBJ1-1): EPEVTQTPSHQVTQMGQEVILRCVPISNHLYFYWYRQILGQKVEFLVSFYNNEISEKSEIFDDQFSVERPDGSNFTLKIRSTKLEDSAMYFCASSRMTKNTEAFFGQGTRLTVV.

The chain links TRBV5-1 to TRBJ1-1; 8 bases are a match to TRBD1. Germline V gene sequence: CDR1 SGHRS, CDR2 YFSETQ. The J segment lost 4 bases and the V segment lost 1 base, leaving 6 bases of the junction unmatched. The CDR3 sequence is 15 residues long. The CDR3 is CASSLSATGVTEAFF. The CDR3 bases are TGCGCCAGCAGCTTGAGCGCGACAGGGGTCACTGAAGCTTTCTTT.

The V call is TRBV25-1, the J call TRBJ2-7, with no clear D. This CDR3 spans 13 amino acids. Germline CDR1 reads MGHDK; CDR2 reads SYGVNS. The V gene lost 3 bases and the J gene lost 1 base, with 7 bases spanning the gap. The CDR3 region is CASSEGQSYEQYF. The CDR3 coding sequence is TGTGCCAGCAGTGAGGGTCAGTCCTACGAGCAGTACTTC.

The chain carries TRBV5-1 and TRBJ1-1; 9 nucleotides line up with TRBD1. Germline assignment: CDR1 SGHRS and CDR2 YFSETQ. There are 14 residues in the CDR3. Unmatched junction bases numbered 2, after V lost 4 bases and J lost 1 base. CDR3 in DNA: TGCGCCAGCAGCAAGGGACAGGGGAACACTGAAGCTTTCTTT. Its protein is CASSKGQGNTEAFF.

V usage is TRBV4-1 and J usage is TRBJ2-7, with D hard to call. Trimming left V 0 bases short and J 5 bases short, with 11 bases between. Germline CDR1 reads MGHRA; CDR2 reads YSYEKL. The CDR3 is 14 residues long. Here the CDR3 reads CASSQDLGRDEQYF. Written as DNA, the CDR3 is TGCGCCAGCAGCCAAGATCTTGGTAGGGACGAGCAGTACTTC.

This rearrangement joins TRBV29-1 to TRBJ2-1; 7 nucleotides align to TRBD1. This CDR3 is built from 13 residues. CDR1 and CDR2 (germline): SQVTM, ANQGSEA. Trimming cost V 5 bases and J 4 bases; bases outside gene matches: 5. CDR3 loop: CSVKTGLYNEQFF. The CDR3 nucleotides read TGCAGCGTTAAGACAGGGCTATACAATGAGCAGTTCTTC.

This clone has only one observation. V is TRBV10-3 and J is TRBJ1-2; maybe TRBD1 (5 bases). With 3 bases removed from V and 6 bases from J, the gap between germline ends came to 11 bases. Germline assignment: CDR1 ENHRY and CDR2 SYGVKD. This CDR3 comprises 13 residues. The CDR3 DNA sequence: TGTGCCATCAGTGACAGGGAGAATCATGGCTACACCTTC. This encodes CAISDRENHGYTF.

The genes are TRBV23-1 and TRBJ1-1, with a weak D call TRBD1 (5 bases). TRBV23-1 falls under the ORF class, with uncertain function. The CDR3 contains 16 residues. V was trimmed by 6 bases and J by 0 bases, leaving 17 bases between them. CDR3 amino acids: CASSQSPGGVNTEAFF. DNA for the CDR3: TGCGCCAGCAGCCAAAGCCCTGGGGGGGTGAACACTGAAGCTTTCTTT.

The rearrangement uses TRBV5-1 and TRBJ2-7, with 8 bases lining up with TRBD1. Germline loops: CDR1 SGHRS, CDR2 YFSETQ. This CDR3 region has 14 residues. V was pared by 5 bases and J by 2 bases, with 6 bases of the junction left unmatched. The CDR3 is CASRGGQEAYEQYF. The CDR3 DNA follows: TGCGCCAGCAGGGGGGGACAGGAAGCCTACGAGCAGTACTTC.

The chain combines TRBV5-5 with TRBJ1-6; tentatively, D is TRBD1 (5 bases). V lost 1 base and J lost 7, with 18 bases in between. From germline, CDR1 is SGHKS and CDR2 YYEKEE (reference sequence). CDR3 length: 17 residues. CDR3 amino acids: CASSLSWGSGLNSPLHF. CDR3 DNA sequence: TGTGCCAGCAGCTTGTCCTGGGGTTCGGGACTGAATTCACCCCTCCACTTT.

This chain connects TRBV25-1 to TRBJ1-2; weak D call: TRBD1 (6 bases). CDR3 length: 14 residues. Germline V gene sequence: CDR1 MGHDK, CDR2 SYGVNS. Trimming shortened V by 3 bases and J by 7 bases, and 15 bases separated the two germline ends. CDR3: CASSDLGGGSGYTF. The CDR3 DNA follows: TGTGCCAGCAGTGATCTTGGGGGCGGGTCTGGCTACACCTTC.

The chain carries TRBV29-1 and TRBJ2-2, with D perhaps TRBD1 (6 bases). CDR3 length equals 17 residues. The germline V gene encodes CDR1 SQVTM and CDR2 ANQGSEA. V was pared by 5 bases and J by 0 bases, with 19 bases between. CDR3 bases: TGCAGCGTTTTGACCCCGACAGGACGCGCGAACACCGGGGAGCTGTTTTTT. Encoded protein: CSVLTPTGRANTGELFF.

The chain links TRBV29-1 to TRBJ1-2; D is uncertain. Looked up from germline, CDR1 is SQVTM and CDR2 is ANQGSEA. Trimming took off 0 bases at V and 5 bases at J, with 16 bases between the two ends. This CDR3 is built from 15 residues. CDR3 DNA: TGCAGCGTTGAAGATTCTTACGGAGTAGGATATGGCTACACCTTC. It codes for CSVEDSYGVGYGYTF.

This clone was detected only a few times. The chain links TRBV28 to TRBJ2-7; D may match TRBD1 or TRBD2 (5 bases each). V lost 6 bases, J lost 6 bases, and 9 bases lay in between. The CDR3 runs to 11 residues. Looked up from germline, CDR1 is MDHEN and CDR2 is SYDVKM. The CDR3 spells CASSRGGEQYF. DNA for the CDR3: TGTGCCAGCAGCCGTGGGGGCGAGCAGTACTTC.

This clone has a handful of counts. CDR3 bases: TGTGCCAGCAGCCTCCGGTGGGGGCTCGGCTACACCTTC. Protein sequence: CASSLRWGLGYTF. The chain carries TRBV27 and TRBJ1-2; perhaps TRBD1 as D (6 bases). Trimming stripped 6 bases from V and 8 bases from J, with 16 bases between. Germline loops: CDR1 MNHEY, CDR2 SMNVEV (reference sequence). The CDR3 runs to 13 residues.